The 26 T cell receptor beta chains given below trace back to one sample, sequenced in a study of human T cells and chemical hapten exposure. TCRdb fed the RACE reads into MiXCR, producing one record per CDR3 protein. The sample holds 74,000 or so distinct CDR3 sequences; around 10% are singletons and the top ten take about 1.3%. Time point described: patch test 1, 2 weeks after DPC sensitization. Treatment denoted: therapeutic diphenylcyclopropenone sensitization with weekly scalp DPC. The sequenced sample was whole blood, obtained in connection with sensitization to the hapten diphenylcyclopropenone (DPC). The receptor source for this set is a woman aged 45-60 years with alopecia areata. Some clones in this sample may be carry-over from other donors' samples.

This clonotype was seen a handful of times. V and J are TRBV11-3 and TRBJ1-1, with TRBD1 matching 7 bases. With V trimmed by 5 bases and J by 4 bases, 10 bases remained unmatched. This CDR3 contains 15 residues. Germline CDR1 reads SGHNT; CDR2 reads YENEEA. CDR3 coding DNA: TGTGCCAGCAGCCCCCAAGGGGGCTCGGGCACTGAAGCTTTCTTT. Amino acid sequence: CASSPQGGSGTEAFF.

This sequence joins TRBV4-3 and TRBJ2-7, with D possibly TRBD2 on 5 matching bases. V gave up 1 base and J gave up 3 bases, with 7 bases separating them. In germline, CDR1 is LGHNA, CDR2 YSLEER. This CDR3 is 13 amino acids long. In DNA, the CDR3 is TGCGCCAGCAGCCAAGTGAGGGACTACGAGCAGTACTTC. It encodes CASSQVRDYEQYF.

The sample holds a few counts of this clonotype. This chain connects TRBV29-1 to TRBJ1-2; D remains unclear. This CDR3 is built from 11 residues. V gave up 7 bases and J gave up 5 bases, with 11 bases separating them. The germline CDR1 and CDR2 sequences are SQVTM and ANQGSEA. The CDR3 DNA is TGCAGCGCCGCACCACTATATGGCTACACCTTC. Translating it yields CSAAPLYGYTF.

Concerning this clonotype: It may be a read error: a sequence one base away is much more abundant. The CDR3 does not end in the conserved phenylalanine or tryptophan, so this is likely a read error. The chain uses TRBV10-3 and TRBJ2-3, with 10 positions matching TRBD1. J gave up 3 bases and V 6 bases, and 3 bases lay outside the gene matches. Germline CDR1 and CDR2: ENHRY and SYGVKD. CDR3 length equals 14 residues. The chain's CDR3 is CAISPGQGTDTQYY. The CDR3 DNA is TGTGCCATCAGCCCGGGACAGGGGACAGATACGCAGTATTAT.

This clonotype was seen a few times. This chain connects TRBV18 to TRBJ2-5, with D possibly called TRBD1 or TRBD2 (6 bases each). Germline CDR1 KGHSH, CDR2 LQKENI. This CDR3 is built from 17 residues. Trimming removed 4 bases from V and 2 bases from J, with 20 bases in between. This CDR3 is CASSLNRVRDPQETQYF. In DNA form, the CDR3 reads TGTGCCAGCTCACTCAACAGGGTGCGGGACCCTCAAGAGACCCAGTACTTC.

V is TRBV5-1 and J is TRBJ1-2; 11 bases map to TRBD1. The CDR3 extends over 14 amino acids. Trimming at V came to 4 bases and at J to 8 bases, leaving 7 bases not matched to a gene. The germline CDR1 and CDR2 sequences are SGHRS and YFSETQ. Written as DNA, the CDR3 is TGCGCCAGCAGCCCGGGACAGGGGGAAAGCGGCTACACCTTC. Translating gives CASSPGQGESGYTF.

V usage is TRBV13 and J usage is TRBJ2-7; no reliable D call. Germline V gives CDR1 PRHDT, CDR2 FYEKMQ (reference sequence). Trimming cost V 3 bases and J 2 bases, with 11 bases left between them. This CDR3 comprises 14 residues. CDR3 nucleotides: TGTGCCAGCAGCTTGAAGGGCCCCCCCTACGAGCAGTACTTC. This sequence encodes CASSLKGPPYEQYF.

J is TRBJ2-1 and V is TRBV7-8; D assignment may be TRBD1 or TRBD2 (7 bases each). The germline V gene has CDR1 SGHVS and CDR2 FQNEAQ. The CDR3 has 16 amino acids. Trimming took 4 bases from V and 8 from J, leaving 21 bases between them. Here the CDR3 reads CASSSPLAGGADEQFF. The CDR3 nucleotides are TGTGCCAGCAGCTCCCCCCTGGCAGGGGGGGCGGATGAGCAGTTCTTC.

This clonotype has a handful of counts. The V call is TRBV14, the J call TRBJ1-1; D remains unclear. The CDR3 runs 13 residues. Germline V gene data show CDR1 as SGHDN and CDR2 as FVKESK. V lost 4 bases, J lost 4 bases, and 10 bases lay in between. The CDR3 sequence: CASSLLRVTEAFF. CDR3 nucleotide sequence: TGTGCCAGCAGCCTTCTGCGGGTCACTGAAGCTTTCTTT.

There are a few counts of this clonotype. The J gene is TRBJ2-7, the V gene TRBV28, with a possible D match to TRBD2 (5 bases). The CDR3 runs 15 residues. Trimming cost V 8 bases and J 0 bases, with 17 bases left between them. Germline CDR1 is MDHEN and CDR2 is SYDVKM. CDR3 sequence: CASAASGSFSYEQYF. The CDR3, as DNA: TGTGCCAGCGCCGCTTCGGGGTCCTTCTCCTACGAGCAGTACTTC.

This clonotype turned up a few times. This chain uses TRBV6-5 with TRBJ1-1; 8 nucleotides match TRBD1. Losses at the gene ends were 2 bases for V and 6 bases for J; bases not matched to a gene: 2. The length of the CDR3 is 13 residues. CDR1 and CDR2 (germline): MNHEY, SVGAGI. The CDR3 sequence: CASSYVQGAEAFF. The CDR3 region has the DNA TGTGCCAGCAGTTACGTACAGGGGGCTGAAGCTTTCTTT.

This clonotype has more than one count but fewer than ten. The CDR3 protein is CASSRLEETQYF. The CDR3 region has the DNA TGTGCCAGCAGTCGCCTCGAAGAGACCCAGTACTTC. The V and J genes are TRBV12-3 or TRBV12-4 and TRBJ2-5, with D uncertain. Trimming removed 5 bases from V and 3 bases from J, with 7 bases in between. The CDR3 runs to 12 residues.

This clonotype was picked up many times. This sequence joins TRBV6-2 or TRBV6-3 and TRBJ2-3, with D hard to call. Germline V gives CDR1 MNHEY, CDR2 SVGEGT. CDR3 length equals 8 residues. V dropped 7 bases and J dropped 9 bases, with 2 bases sitting between them. The CDR3 loop reads CASKTQYF. The CDR3 nucleotides are TGTGCCAGCAAAACGCAGTATTTT.

In this sample, this clonotype turned up many times. The rearrangement links TRBV29-1 to TRBJ1-2, with 11 bases fitting TRBD1. Germline lookup yields CDR1 SQVTM and CDR2 ANQGSEA. Trimming removed 8 bases from V and 9 bases from J; junction bases left unmatched: 11. This CDR3 comprises 13 residues. In DNA form, the CDR3 reads TGCAGCTCTTCCCGGGACAGGGGGAATAGCTACACCTTC. Protein sequence: CSSSRDRGNSYTF.

This clonotype has more than one count but fewer than ten. The genes are TRBV11-2 and TRBJ2-3, with D perhaps TRBD2 (6 bases). This CDR3 is 15 amino acids long. Per the germline V gene, CDR1 is SGHAT and CDR2 is FQNNGV. Trimming shortened V by 3 bases and J by 1 base, and 11 bases separated the two germline ends. The CDR3 loop is CASSFGGAGTDTQYF. In nucleotides, the CDR3 is TGTGCCAGCAGCTTCGGCGGGGCGGGCACAGATACGCAGTATTTT.

This clonotype appeared a few times. J is TRBJ1-2 and V is TRBV5-1; D might be TRBD1 (5 bases). The CDR3 is made up of 15 amino acids. Trimming pared 0 bases from V and 6 bases from J, leaving 15 bases between. Germline V gives CDR1 SGHRS, CDR2 YFSETQ. For the CDR3, the DNA is TGCGCCAGCAGCTTGGCTAGCGCAGGGTTGGATGGCTACACCTTC. This encodes CASSLASAGLDGYTF.

The rearrangement uses TRBV18 and TRBJ1-1, with D possibly TRBD1 on 6 matching bases. This CDR3 is built from 15 residues. Germline CDR1 is KGHSH and CDR2 is LQKENI. V was cut by 0 bases and J by 4 bases, with 12 bases left in between. DNA of the CDR3: TGTGCCAGCTCACCACCGACAGGCCGGGGCACTGAAGCTTTCTTT. This encodes CASSPPTGRGTEAFF.

The chain employs TRBV3-1 and TRBJ2-1; TRBD2 matches at 8 bases. The CDR3 has 17 residues. V lost 4 bases to trimming and J lost 2 bases; unmatched junction nucleotides: 10. CDR1 and CDR2 from the germline V gene are LGHDT and YNNKEL (reference sequence). The CDR3 region has the DNA TGTGCCAGCAGCCTTGGACTAGCTCAATTCACCTACAATGAGCAGTTCTTC. As protein: CASSLGLAQFTYNEQFF.

This clonotype was detected many times. This chain joins TRBV18 and TRBJ2-3; no clear D gene. The CDR3 sequence is 12 residues long. Germline assignment: CDR1 KGHSH and CDR2 LQKENI. V shed 3 bases and J shed 5 bases, with 6 bases lying between them. The CDR3 bases are TGTGCCAGCTCACCCCTAATAGATACGCAGTATTTT. It is translated as CASSPLIDTQYF.

This chain connects TRBV20-1 to TRBJ2-7; 8 bases align to TRBD2. Losses at the gene ends were 5 bases for V and 3 bases for J; bases not matched to a gene: 6. The CDR3 covers 13 residues. The germline gives CDR1 DFQATT, CDR2 SNEGSKA (reference sequence). CDR3 sequence: CSAPTGLDYEQYF. DNA for the CDR3: TGCAGTGCTCCTACGGGACTAGACTACGAGCAGTACTTC.

This clonotype was seen ten or more times. The rearrangement joins TRBV7-8 to TRBJ2-1, with D unresolved. V lost 2 bases and J 6 bases, leaving 5 bases between the germline ends. Looked up from germline, CDR1 is SGHVS and CDR2 is FQNEAQ. The CDR3 length is 12 residues. CDR3 bases: TGTGCCAGCAGCTTACATCTCAATGAGCAGTTCTTC. Translating it yields CASSLHLNEQFF.

J is TRBJ2-5 and V is TRBV29-1; D gene unclear. Germline V gene data show CDR1 as SQVTM and CDR2 as ANQGSEA. There are 12 residues in the CDR3. With 5 bases removed from V and 1 base from J, the gap between germline ends came to 8 bases. The CDR3 is CSVRSGQETQYF. The CDR3 DNA reads TGCAGCGTTAGATCCGGCCAAGAGACCCAGTACTTC.

V and J are TRBV27 and TRBJ2-1; D gene uncertain. CDR3 length equals 15 residues. V was trimmed by 2 bases and J by 3 bases, leaving 11 bases between them. Germline values: CDR1 MNHEY, CDR2 SMNVEV (reference sequence). The CDR3 DNA reads as TGTGCCAGCAGTTTAACCAGCAGATACTACAATGAGCAGTTCTTC. This codes for CASSLTSRYYNEQFF.

The chain couples TRBV12-3 or TRBV12-4 to TRBJ2-3, with D possibly being TRBD1 or TRBD2 (6 bases each). The germline V and J ends were trimmed by 4 bases and 1 base, with 12 bases remaining between them. The CDR3 totals 15 residues. This chain's CDR3 is CASSSGARGTDTQYF. Here the CDR3 DNA reads TGTGCCAGCAGTTCGGGGGCTAGAGGCACAGATACGCAGTATTTT.

This clonotype was seen many times. The chain links TRBV7-6 to TRBJ2-1; no firm D call. Germline lookup yields CDR1 SGHVS and CDR2 FNYEAQ. Between the trimmed V and J ends, which lost 3 bases and 12 bases, there was a span of 30 bases. The CDR3 has 18 residues. For the CDR3, the DNA is TGTGCCAGCAGCTTGGGCCCAAACTATCTCTCCCCCGAACTTCGGCAGTTCTTC. Protein sequence: CASSLGPNYLSPELRQFF. The whole variable domain, remainder taken from reference TRBV7-6 and TRBJ2-1, is GAGVSQSPRYKVTKRGQDVALRCDPISGHVSLYWYRQALGQGPEFLTYFNYEAQQDKSGLPNDRFSAERPEGSISTLTIQRTEQRDSAMYRCASSLGPNYLSPELRQFFGPGTRLTVL.

This clonotype was detected ten times or more. The chain has TRBV12-3 or TRBV12-4 and TRBJ1-1; 8 bases line up with TRBD1. After removal of 7 bases from V and 5 bases from J, the junction contained 6 bases not matched to a gene. CDR3 length: 13 amino acids. The CDR3 nucleotides are TGTGCCAGCACCCTCCAGGGGGCAACTGAAGCTTTCTTT. Translation: CASTLQGATEAFF.